This TCR beta chain is drawn from a study of blood T cell repertoires in COVID-19. Study information: Sample material is recorded as cDNA or gDNA derived from T cells, B-cell-depleted T cells, or PBMCs.

V lost 3 bases, J lost 3 bases, and 8 bases stayed unmatched. The CDR3 has 16 residues. Per germline, CDR1 LGHNA and CDR2 YNFKEQ. As originally analysed: Reference gene primer amplification gave estimated nucleated cell counts. Only in-frame clones appear in the TCRdb table, and some are missing; sequencing was by immunoSEQ multiplex PCR. Clone size and V and J calls were adopted from that table, with D and trimming inferred from the DNA. Altogether over 250,000 clones are present, around 87% being singletons, with the ten largest covering 2% to 2.5%. This TCR derives from a woman between 50 and 59 years old with acute or convalescent COVID-19. Sequencing was done on a sample of peripheral blood. The chain uses TRBV4-2 and TRBJ2-7, with TRBD1 matching 10 bases. The CDR3 protein is CASSHPGTGVNYEQYF. Here the CDR3 DNA reads TGTGCCAGCAGCCACCCAGGGACAGGGGTTAACTACGAGCAGTACTTC.